This TCR beta chain was sequenced in a study of cytomegalovirus exposure and HLA in healthy donors. Broader study findings: The investigators catalogued 150 or so TCR beta chains as cytomegalovirus-associated.

Germline V gene lookup returns CDR1 KGHSH and CDR2 LQKENI. The ends were cut back, 5 bases at V and 4 bases at J, with 11 bases in the middle. This CDR3 is built from 13 residues. Concerning this clone: Its antigen is unidentified.

Profiled with immunoSEQ multiplex PCR; TCRdb holds only in-frame clones, not every one. This sample has under 200,000 clones, with 80% to 85% found just once. The chain is built from TRBV18 and TRBJ2-5; maybe TRBD1 (5 bases). The receptor's source is a woman in her twenties or thirties in good health and CMV-seronegative. Input material: PBMCs. CDR3 protein: CASSFPGLETQYF. CDR3 in DNA: TGTGCCAGCTCATTCCCAGGGTTAGAGACCCAGTACTTC.